These 18 T cell receptor beta chains came from one sample sequenced in a study of cytomegalovirus exposure and HLA in healthy donors. Method: immunoSEQ multiplex PCR; TCRdb's copy keeps in-frame clones and lacks some. The table records over 150,000 clones, just under 90% of them present only once. The specimen sequenced was PBMCs. All receptors come from a man younger than 35 in good health and CMV-seropositive.

This clone was counted a single time. This rearrangement joins TRBV30 to TRBJ1-1; TRBD1 matches 7 bases. The CDR3 contains 14 residues. In germline, CDR1 is GTSNPN, CDR2 SVGIG (reference sequence). Trimming cost V 1 base and J 1 base; bases outside gene matches: 3. CDR3 sequence (DNA): TGTGCCTGGAGTGGCCACAGGGGGAACACTGAAGCTTTCTTT. It specifies CAWSGHRGNTEAFF.

This clone appeared a few times. The gene calls are TRBV18 and TRBJ1-1; tentative D call: TRBD1 (5 bases). The CDR3 loop spans 14 amino acids. V was trimmed by 2 bases and J by 5 bases, leaving 12 bases between them. Germline CDR1 and CDR2: KGHSH and LQKENI. CDR3 DNA: TGTGCCAGCTCACCAGGCAGGGAGGGTACTGAAGCTTTCTTT. The encoded protein is CASSPGREGTEAFF.

The chain carries TRBV18 and TRBJ2-3; D gene uncertain. CDR1 is KGHSH and CDR2 is LQKENI in the germline V gene. The CDR3 consists of 13 residues. Trimming pared 9 bases from V and 2 bases from J, leaving 12 bases between. The CDR3 DNA sequence: TGTGCCAGTCTGAGGAGTTCCACAGATACGCAGTATTTT. Translating it yields CASLRSSTDTQYF.

The CDR3 loop is CASSRGSGFTDTQYF. CDR3 coding DNA: TGTGCCAGCTCCCGGGGTAGCGGTTTCACAGATACGCAGTATTTT. The chain is built from TRBV7-9 and TRBJ2-3; D might be TRBD2 (6 bases). V lost 8 bases and J lost 2, with 17 bases in between. Germline V CDR1 and CDR2: SEHNR, FQNEAQ (reference sequence). The CDR3 consists of 15 residues.

This clone was recorded once. This sequence joins TRBV11-3 and TRBJ2-3, with D possibly matching TRBD2 (6 bases). The CDR3 runs to 16 residues. Germline V CDR1 and CDR2: SGHNT, YENEEA. The V and J ends lost 4 bases and 1 base respectively, with 15 bases between them. CDR3 protein: CASSWRVPSGTDTQYF. CDR3 sequence (DNA): TGTGCCAGCAGCTGGCGGGTGCCTAGCGGCACAGATACGCAGTATTTT.

The rearrangement links TRBV6-1 to TRBJ2-7; 7 nucleotides align to TRBD1. The length of the CDR3 is 14 residues. Germline CDR1 is MNHNS and CDR2 is SASEGT. Losses at the gene ends were 9 bases for V and 1 base for J; bases not matched to a gene: 9. The CDR3 protein is CASLGTDRSYEQYF. In DNA form, the CDR3 reads TGTGCCAGTCTTGGGACAGACCGATCCTACGAGCAGTACTTC.

The rearrangement joins TRBV7-8 to TRBJ2-1, with a possible D match to TRBD2 (6 bases). V lost 5 bases and J lost 5, with 19 bases in between. The CDR3 totals 16 residues. CDR1 is SGHVS and CDR2 is FQNEAQ in the germline V gene. CDR3 DNA: TGTGCCAGCAGCCCCCACCGACTAGTCGGGAACAATGAGCAGTTCTTC. Translation: CASSPHRLVGNNEQFF.

V is TRBV7-8 and J is TRBJ2-1; 11 bases map to TRBD2. Germline V gene lookup returns CDR1 SGHVS and CDR2 FQNEAQ. The V and J ends lost 5 bases and 2 bases, in that order; junction bases with no gene match: 5. CDR3 length: 16 amino acids. This chain's CDR3 is CASSGFSGRAYNEQFF. In nucleotides, the CDR3 is TGTGCCAGCAGCGGATTTAGCGGGAGGGCCTACAATGAGCAGTTCTTC.

This CDR3 reads CASSDPGGAPTDTQYF. The CDR3 region has the DNA TGTGCCAGCAGTGACCCGGGAGGGGCTCCCACAGATACGCAGTATTTT. This chain connects TRBV25-1 to TRBJ2-3; 8 bases align to TRBD2. The CDR3 runs 16 residues. Germline V CDR1 and CDR2: MGHDK, SYGVNS. The V gene end was trimmed by 3 bases and the J gene end by 2 bases; junction bases not matched to a gene: 7.

The CDR3 nucleotides are TGTGCCTGGGCAACCGGGACAGGGGGTGGGACAGATACGCAGTATTTT. This codes for CAWATGTGGGTDTQYF. The chain carries TRBV30 and TRBJ2-3; 11 bases are shared with TRBD1. Trimming removed 5 bases from V and 3 bases from J; junction bases left unmatched: 10. Germline CDR1 GTSNPN, CDR2 SVGIG (reference sequence). The CDR3 length is 16 residues.

The chain joins TRBV4-2 to TRBJ2-3, with D perhaps matching TRBD1 (5 bases). Trimming pared 6 bases from V and 0 bases from J, leaving 10 bases between. This CDR3 comprises 14 residues. Per germline, CDR1 LGHNA and CDR2 YNFKEQ. The CDR3, as DNA: TGTGCCAGCAGTACAGGATATAGCACAGATACGCAGTATTTT. Amino acids: CASSTGYSTDTQYF.

V and J are TRBV2 and TRBJ1-1, with TRBD1 matching over 9 bases. In germline, CDR1 is SNHLY, CDR2 FYNNEI. This CDR3 is 16 amino acids long. After removal of 8 bases from V and 3 bases from J, the junction contained 13 bases not matched to a gene. The CDR3 here is CASERGQGSTYTEAFF. CDR3 bases: TGTGCCAGCGAGAGGGGACAGGGCAGTACGTACACTGAAGCTTTCTTT.

The chain is built from TRBV29-1 and TRBJ2-7; D is possibly TRBD2 (6 bases). Trimming took off 2 bases at V and 0 bases at J, with 14 bases between the two ends. The CDR3 extends over 15 amino acids. Germline CDR1 reads SQVTM; CDR2 reads ANQGSEA. The DNA for the CDR3 is TGCAGCGTTGAACGTCGGGAGCGCAGCTCCTACGAGCAGTACTTC. Translation: CSVERRERSSYEQYF.

The chain joins TRBV5-1 to TRBJ2-5; tentatively, D is TRBD2 (5 bases). The CDR3 runs to 16 residues. Germline values: CDR1 SGHRS, CDR2 YFSETQ. V was clipped by 2 bases and J by 0 bases, with 14 bases between them. The CDR3 DNA follows: TGCGCCAGCAGCTTAGAGGGAGTCCCGTACCAAGAGACCCAGTACTTC. Its translation is CASSLEGVPYQETQYF.

This chain connects TRBV6-1 to TRBJ2-7, with 10 bases lining up with TRBD1. The germline V gene has CDR1 MNHNS and CDR2 SASEGT. J gave up 4 bases and V 3 bases, and 6 bases lay outside the gene matches. CDR3 length: 15 residues. CDR3 bases: TGTGCCAGCAGTGATGGGGACAGGGGAGCGTACGAGCAGTACTTC. This codes for CASSDGDRGAYEQYF.

This clone has only a few counts. The chain carries TRBV2 and TRBJ2-3; 10 nucleotides match TRBD1. Germline CDR1 reads SNHLY; CDR2 reads FYNNEI. CDR3 length equals 15 residues. With 8 bases clipped from V and 5 bases from J, the junction kept 10 bases outside the gene matches. In DNA, the CDR3 is TGTGCCAGCTTACTGGACAGGGGGGAGAGAGATACGCAGTATTTT. Amino acids: CASLLDRGERDTQYF.

The chain uses TRBV19 and TRBJ1-2, with 12 nucleotides matching TRBD1. This CDR3 is built from 16 residues. The trim removed 5 bases at V and 7 bases at J, leaving 11 bases unmatched. Germline V gives CDR1 LNHDA, CDR2 SQIVND (reference sequence). The DNA for the CDR3 is TGTGCCAGTAGTTCCCCGGGACAGGGGGCGCGGAGTGGCTACACCTTC. As protein: CASSSPGQGARSGYTF.

The CDR3 spells CASSVALNSGNTIYF. The CDR3 coding sequence is TGTGCCAGCAGCGTAGCACTGAACTCTGGAAACACCATATATTTT. The rearrangement uses TRBV9 and TRBJ1-3; D is undetermined. The germline V and J ends were trimmed by 0 bases and 0 bases, with 7 bases remaining between them. The length of the CDR3 is 15 residues. Germline V gives CDR1 SGDLS, CDR2 YYNGEE.